Below are 27 T cell receptor beta chains sequenced from a single sample in a study of T cells in Graves' hyperthyroidism and ophthalmopathy. Researchers amplified the TCR beta CDR3 regions from RNA transcripts. The HTBI primer set served for first-round RT-PCR of the TCR CDR3. MiXCR was run by TCRdb on the multiplex PCR reads, yielding one entry per CDR3 protein. The repertoire holds about 350,000 distinct CDR3 sequences, with approximately 15% as singletons. Sample: blood. All receptors come from a woman aged 25 to 39 with Graves' hyperthyroidism.

This clonotype has a handful of counts. V gene TRBV6-2 or TRBV6-3 combines with J gene TRBJ2-7, with D maybe TRBD1 (6 bases). CDR1 is MNHEY and CDR2 is SVGEGT in the germline V gene. There are 12 residues in the CDR3. Trimming stripped 7 bases from V and 2 bases from J, with 9 bases between. For the CDR3, the DNA is TGTGCCAGCAACAGGGCCACCTACGAGCAGTACTTC. Its protein is CASNRATYEQYF.

This sequence joins TRBV10-2 and TRBJ2-7, with D unclear. Trimming left V 0 bases short and J 3 bases short, with 9 bases between. Germline V CDR1 and CDR2: WSHSY, SAAADI. The CDR3 has 14 residues. The CDR3 loop reads CASSESPLSYEQYF. DNA of the CDR3: TGCGCCAGCAGTGAGTCCCCCTTAAGCTACGAGCAGTACTTC.

This clonotype occurred a few times. The chain is built from TRBV10-3 and TRBJ1-1; 8 nucleotides align to TRBD1. The germline V gene encodes CDR1 ENHRY and CDR2 SYGVKD. The ends lost 11 bases at V and 1 base at J; junction bases unmatched: 6. The CDR3 has 13 amino acids. CDR3 sequence reads: CAVRQGSNTEAFF. The CDR3 nucleotides are TGTGCCGTTAGACAGGGGTCGAACACTGAAGCTTTCTTT.

There are many counts of this clonotype. The gene calls are TRBV15 and TRBJ2-5; D possibly corresponds to TRBD1 (5 bases). The CDR3 runs 15 residues. V was cut by 0 bases and J by 6 bases, with 14 bases left in between. Looked up from germline, CDR1 is LNHNV and CDR2 is YYDKDF (reference sequence). The CDR3 bases are TGTGCCACCAGCAGAGATCCCGCAGGGTCAAAGACCCAGTACTTC. This encodes CATSRDPAGSKTQYF. Looking up the rest from reference TRBV15 and TRBJ2-5 gives the full variable domain: DAMVIQNPRYQVTQFGKPVTLSCSQTLNHNVMYWYQQKSSQAPKLLFHYYDKDFNNEADTPDNFQSRRPNTSFCFLDIRSPGLGDTAMYLCATSRDPAGSKTQYFGPGTRLLVL.

Points on this clonotype: A clone one base away is much larger, so this may be a read error. The chain recombines TRBV29-1 with TRBJ1-1; no reliable D call. In germline, CDR1 is SQVTM, CDR2 ANQGSEA. The CDR3 loop spans 15 amino acids. CDR3 in DNA: TGCAGCGTTCTCTCCGTCGGGCTCCAAAACACTAAAGCTTTCTTT. It codes for CSVLSVGLQNTKAFF.

The chain joins TRBV3-1 to TRBJ1-6; D may be TRBD1 (6 bases). Germline V gives CDR1 LGHDT, CDR2 YNNKEL (reference sequence). V lost 3 bases to trimming and J lost 5 bases, with 14 bases between them. This CDR3 has 16 residues. In DNA, the CDR3 is TGTGCCAGCAGCCAGTTTCGGACAGCCAATAATTCACCCCTCCACTTT. Translating it yields CASSQFRTANNSPLHF.

The table lists this clonotype with many counts. This sequence joins TRBV2 and TRBJ2-7, with 9 bases matching TRBD1. The V and J ends lost 8 bases and 2 bases, in that order; junction bases with no gene match: 7. The CDR3 runs to 14 residues. Germline CDR1 reads SNHLY; CDR2 reads FYNNEI. CDR3 nucleotide sequence: TGTGCCAGCTTACGGGGACAGGGAACCTACGAGCAGTACTTC. Protein: CASLRGQGTYEQYF.

This clonotype was picked up many times. J is TRBJ2-7 and V is TRBV28; 7 bases match TRBD1. The CDR3 totals 14 residues. V dropped 6 bases and J dropped 0; count of bases not matched to a gene: 5. The germline CDR1 and CDR2 sequences are MDHEN and SYDVKM. The CDR3 region is CASRKTGNSYEQYF. CDR3 DNA sequence: TGTGCCAGCAGGAAGACAGGGAACTCCTACGAGCAGTACTTC.

The chain recombines TRBV19 with TRBJ2-4, with TRBD2 identical over 7 bases. J lost 7 bases, V lost 5 bases, and 14 bases had no gene match. Germline values: CDR1 LNHDA, CDR2 SQIVND (reference sequence). There are 16 residues in the CDR3. CDR3 amino acids: CASSSQEAGGWNIQYF. CDR3 coding DNA: TGTGCCAGTAGTTCCCAAGAAGCCGGGGGGTGGAACATTCAGTACTTC.

This clonotype showed up many times. CDR3 coding DNA: TGTGCCAGCAGTTTGGGGGGGACCGTTGGGGCCGGTACGCAGTATTTT. It codes for CASSLGGTVGAGTQYF. The chain carries TRBV12-3 or TRBV12-4 and TRBJ2-3, with TRBD2 matching over 7 bases. The length of the CDR3 is 16 residues. V shed 3 bases, J shed 8 bases, and the junction held 14 bases outside the gene matches.

This clonotype has ten or more counts. The chain is built from TRBV6-2 or TRBV6-3 and TRBJ2-7; D possibly uses TRBD1 or TRBD2 (5 bases each). The V gene lost 7 bases and the J gene lost 7 bases, with 23 bases spanning the gap. Germline V gene data show CDR1 as MNHEY and CDR2 as SVGEGT. This CDR3 has 15 residues. CDR3 in DNA: TGTGCCAGCACCGATTCGGGACGGTTCCTTGGGGAGCAGTACTTC. Translation gives CASTDSGRFLGEQYF.

This clonotype came up many times. The rearrangement links TRBV6-5 to TRBJ2-1; no clear D gene. CDR3 size: 15 residues. The V gene's germline CDR1 is MNHEY and CDR2 SVGAGI. Trimming stripped 2 bases from V and 8 bases from J, with 16 bases between. CDR3 sequence reads: CASSYATFSKHEQFF. CDR3 sequence (DNA): TGTGCCAGCAGTTACGCTACTTTCTCGAAGCATGAGCAGTTCTTC.

CDR3 nucleotides: TGCAGCGTCGAGACCGATCTGGCGCCCGGGGCGCAGTATTTT. Its translation: CSVETDLAPGAQYF. The chain uses TRBV29-1 and TRBJ2-3; D might be TRBD2 (5 bases). The V gene's germline CDR1 is SQVTM and CDR2 ANQGSEA. The CDR3 contains 14 residues. The V and J ends lost 6 bases and 10 bases respectively, with 23 bases between them.

This clonotype was seen many times. The chain is built from TRBV11-2 and TRBJ1-6; tentatively, D is TRBD1 (6 bases). Trimming cost V 5 bases and J 7 bases, with 15 bases left between them. The CDR3 runs 15 residues. Germline V gene lookup returns CDR1 SGHAT and CDR2 FQNNGV. CDR3 DNA: TGTGCCAGCAGCGAACAAGGGGGTAGGAATTCACCCCTCCACTTT. This sequence encodes CASSEQGGRNSPLHF.

The chain has TRBV6-1 and TRBJ2-5; 14 bases align to TRBD2. CDR3 length equals 16 residues. Per germline, CDR1 MNHNS and CDR2 SASEGT. Unmatched junction bases numbered 7, after V lost 6 bases and J lost 4 bases. In DNA, the CDR3 is TGTGCCAGCAGAGGGGGACTAGCGGGAGATCTAGAGACCCAGTACTTC. Residues: CASRGGLAGDLETQYF.

This chain joins TRBV4-3 and TRBJ2-7, with 14 bases lining up with TRBD2. The CDR3 is 18 residues long. Trimming took 4 bases from V and 2 from J; bases not matched to a gene: 10. Germline V gene data show CDR1 as LGHNA and CDR2 as YSLEER. CDR3 residues: CASSRGTSGSRDTYEQYF. The CDR3 DNA reads TGCGCCAGCAGCCGAGGGACTAGCGGGAGTCGGGACACCTACGAGCAGTACTTC.

Ten or more counts support this clonotype. The chain is built from TRBV28 and TRBJ2-4, with 13 nucleotides matching TRBD2. Germline values: CDR1 MDHEN, CDR2 SYDVKM. V dropped 6 bases and J dropped 9; count of bases not matched to a gene: 5. This CDR3 has 14 amino acids. CDR3 nucleotides: TGTGCCAGCAGAACTAGCGGGAGGGGTTCCATTCAGTACTTC. Its translation: CASRTSGRGSIQYF.

V usage is TRBV9 and J usage is TRBJ1-1; D unclear. The CDR3 is made up of 14 amino acids. Germline lookup yields CDR1 SGDLS and CDR2 YYNGEE. V lost 0 bases to trimming and J lost 1 base, with 7 bases between them. CDR3 nucleotide sequence: TGTGCCAGCAGCGTAGATGTCAGGAACACTGAAGCTTTCTTT. It specifies CASSVDVRNTEAFF.

There are many counts of this clonotype. The chain couples TRBV6-1 to TRBJ2-5; D call uncertain. The germline V gene has CDR1 MNHNS and CDR2 SASEGT. This CDR3 has 12 amino acids. V was cut by 2 bases and J by 9 bases, with 10 bases left in between. CDR3 sequence reads: CASSENPWAQYF. For the CDR3, the DNA is TGTGCCAGCAGTGAAAATCCTTGGGCCCAGTACTTC.

This clonotype was recorded at least ten times. The rearrangement joins TRBV2 to TRBJ2-5, with a weak D call TRBD1 (6 bases). The V end lost 6 bases, the J end lost 4 bases, and 15 bases lay between the germline ends. The CDR3 is 14 residues long. Germline V gene data show CDR1 as SNHLY and CDR2 as FYNNEI. The chain's CDR3 is CASRRGGVVETQYF. The CDR3 DNA is TGTGCCAGCAGACGAGGGGGAGTGGTAGAGACCCAGTACTTC.

The V call is TRBV5-1, the J call TRBJ2-3; 9 bases line up with TRBD2. CDR3 length: 20 amino acids. Germline V CDR1 and CDR2: SGHRS, YFSETQ. V lost 0 bases and J lost 1; bases outside the gene matches: 15. CDR3 protein: CASSLAPAGGPRQGTDTQYF. Written as DNA, the CDR3 is TGCGCCAGCAGCTTGGCGCCGGCGGGAGGGCCGCGCCAGGGCACAGATACGCAGTATTTT.

This clonotype occurred many times. The rearrangement links TRBV12-3 or TRBV12-4 to TRBJ1-1; no clear D. This CDR3 has 13 residues. Trimming pared 1 base from V and 6 bases from J, leaving 9 bases between. For the CDR3, the DNA is TGTGCCAGCAGTTTAGAGGCAGAGGCTGAAGCTTTCTTT. Its protein product is CASSLEAEAEAFF.

As to this clonotype: A much larger clone is a single base away; this may be a read error. The chain employs TRBV12-3 or TRBV12-4 and TRBJ1-2, with TRBD1 matching 10 bases. The trim removed 4 bases at V and 12 bases at J, leaving 14 bases unmatched. This CDR3 has 15 amino acids. CDR3 DNA sequence: TGTGCCAGCAGTTCCCCTCCGGGACAGGGGTACGGCCACACCTTC. This encodes CASSSPPGQGYGHTF.

The chain carries TRBV28 and TRBJ2-1, with D tentatively TRBD2 (6 bases). Germline loops: CDR1 MDHEN, CDR2 SYDVKM. The CDR3 is 12 amino acids. V was cut by 9 bases and J by 6 bases, with 12 bases left in between. Written as DNA, the CDR3 is TGTGCCAGTACCTCCGGGGGCAATGAGCAGTTCTTC. Translated: CASTSGGNEQFF.

This clonotype was recorded a few times. V gene TRBV9 combines with J gene TRBJ2-3; TRBD2 matches 12 bases. CDR3 length: 16 residues. Germline CDR1 is SGDLS and CDR2 is YYNGEE. V gave up 4 bases and J gave up 2 bases; unmatched junction bases: 5. The CDR3 nucleotides are TGTGCCAGCAGCTCACGGACTAGCGGGGCCACAGATACGCAGTATTTT. This encodes CASSSRTSGATDTQYF.

This clonotype was counted a few times. This chain joins TRBV11-2 and TRBJ2-1; TRBD1 or TRBD2 may be the D gene (6 bases each). This CDR3 has 14 amino acids. V gave up 0 bases and J gave up 7 bases, with 10 bases separating them. Germline V gives CDR1 SGHAT, CDR2 FQNNGV. The DNA of the CDR3 is TGTGCCAGCAGCTTAGAGGGGGCGGGGAATGAGCAGTTCTTC. Encoded protein: CASSLEGAGNEQFF.

This clonotype came up many times. V is TRBV20-1 and J is TRBJ2-5; TRBD2 might be the D (5 bases). The V and J ends lost 3 bases and 4 bases respectively, with 21 bases between them. Germline lookup yields CDR1 DFQATT and CDR2 SNEGSKA (reference sequence). This CDR3 region has 16 residues. The chain's CDR3 is CSASTEAGGPGETQYF. In DNA form, the CDR3 reads TGCAGTGCTAGTACGGAGGCAGGCGGACCGGGAGAGACCCAGTACTTC.